Presented here are 29 T cell receptor beta chains from one specimen sequenced in a study of OX40 agonist ivuxolimab in advanced cancers. Sequenced by immunoSEQ multiplex PCR; TCRdb stores in-frame clones only, minus some. The data show fewer than 75,000 clones, around 80% seen once. Source: CD4+ or CD8+ T cells sorted from blood, taken in a trial of the OX40 agonist ivuxolimab. The receptors come from an adult with an advanced solid tumor such as melanoma, head and neck, liver or kidney cancer.

A few counts support this clone. The gene calls are TRBV7-9 and TRBJ1-4; D remains unclear. This CDR3 contains 11 residues. V lost 4 bases, J lost 8 bases, and 5 bases lay in between. Germline V gene lookup returns CDR1 SEHNR and CDR2 FQNEAQ (reference sequence). For the CDR3, the DNA is TGTGCCAGCAGCTCAAGGGAAAAACTGTTTTTT. Translating gives CASSSREKLFF.

The chain links TRBV7-2 to TRBJ2-5, with TRBD1 matching 8 bases. Near its end, the DNA agrees better with TRBJ2-7, so the J call may be wrong. This CDR3 is 15 amino acids long. CDR1 SGHTA and CDR2 FQGNSA come from the germline V gene. CDR3 nucleotides: TGTGCCAGCAGCTTCGCCCAGGGGGCCACCTACGAGCAGTACTTC. Protein sequence: CASSFAQGATYEQYF.

V usage is TRBV2 and J usage is TRBJ2-3, with D uncertain. CDR1 is SNHLY and CDR2 is FYNNEI in the germline V gene. The CDR3 runs to 12 residues. With 4 bases removed from V and 2 bases from J, the gap between germline ends came to 4 bases. This chain's CDR3 is CASSVNTDTQYF. CDR3 nucleotide sequence: TGTGCCAGCAGTGTTAACACAGATACGCAGTATTTT.

The V and J genes are TRBV5-1 and TRBJ1-6; TRBD1 matches at 10 bases. CDR1 and CDR2 from the germline V gene are SGHRS and YFSETQ. The CDR3 length is 14 residues. V shed 3 bases and J 15 bases; nucleotides not matched to a gene: 9. CDR3: CASSSGQGPTGLHF. In nucleotides, the CDR3 is TGCGCCAGCAGCTCGGGACAGGGGCCCACAGGCCTCCACTTT.

This chain links TRBV7-9 with TRBJ2-3; 8 bases are a match to TRBD2. Unmatched junction bases numbered 5, after V lost 5 bases and J lost 4 bases. The CDR3 spans 14 residues. Germline CDR1 is SEHNR and CDR2 is FQNEAQ (reference sequence). The CDR3 DNA follows: TGTGCCAGCAGCAGGCGGGAGGAGGCAGATACGCAGTATTTT. It encodes CASSRREEADTQYF.

V gene TRBV5-8 combines with J gene TRBJ2-3; D might be TRBD2 (6 bases). The CDR3 is 16 residues long. Trimming cost V 0 bases and J 2 bases, with 13 bases left between them. Germline values: CDR1 SGHTS, CDR2 YDEGEE. The CDR3 region has the DNA TGTGCCAGCAGCTTGGGCCAGACTAGTCTCACAGATACGCAGTATTTT. Protein sequence: CASSLGQTSLTDTQYF. Variable domain in full (rest from reference TRBV5-8 and TRBJ2-3): EAGVTQSPTHLIKTRGQQATLRCSPISGHTSVYWYQQALGLGLQFLLWYDEGEERNRGNFPPRFSGRQFPNYSSELNVNALELEDSALYLCASSLGQTSLTDTQYFGPGTRLTVL.

This chain joins TRBV11-3 and TRBJ1-1; D is undetermined. V dropped 4 bases and J dropped 1 base, with 4 bases sitting between them. Per the germline V gene, CDR1 is SGHNT and CDR2 is YENEEA. The CDR3 runs to 12 residues. CDR3 in DNA: TGTGCCAGCAGCTCCAGGAACACTGAAGCTTTCTTT. Amino acids: CASSSRNTEAFF.

This clone was observed a handful of times. The chain carries TRBV29-1 and TRBJ2-5, with TRBD2 identical over 8 bases. V was pared by 6 bases and J by 4 bases, with 10 bases of the junction left unmatched. Germline lookup yields CDR1 SQVTM and CDR2 ANQGSEA. The CDR3 loop spans 14 amino acids. The CDR3 loop reads CSVWGVAGIETQYF. CDR3 nucleotide sequence: TGCAGCGTCTGGGGGGTAGCGGGAATAGAGACCCAGTACTTC.

This clone was detected a few times. This chain uses TRBV6-1 with TRBJ1-3, with D hard to call. This CDR3 spans 15 amino acids. Trimming left V 1 base short and J 0 bases short, with 7 bases between. The germline CDR1 and CDR2 sequences are MNHNS and SASEGT. The CDR3: CASSEVRSSGNTIYF. The CDR3 DNA follows: TGTGCCAGCAGTGAAGTTAGGAGCTCTGGAAACACCATATATTTT.

The DNA for the CDR3 is TGTGCCAGCAGTTCTCCTAGCGGGAGGACGATCACCGGGGAGCTGTTTTTT. Its translation is CASSSPSGRTITGELFF. V is TRBV28 and J is TRBJ2-2; 11 positions match TRBD2. The CDR3 sequence is 17 residues long. Germline assignment: CDR1 MDHEN and CDR2 SYDVKM. Germline trimming cut 4 bases from V and 4 bases from J; bases unmatched to any gene: 8.

The table lists this clone with a count of one. V gene TRBV10-3 combines with J gene TRBJ2-1; D remains ambiguous. CDR3 length: 12 amino acids. CDR1 ENHRY and CDR2 SYGVKD come from the germline V gene. Trimming left V 4 bases short and J 3 bases short, with 4 bases between. The DNA of the CDR3 is TGTGCCATCAGTGGGAACTACAATGAGCAGTTCTTC. This encodes CAISGNYNEQFF.

This clone appeared a few times. The V and J genes are TRBV4-1 and TRBJ2-3; 8 bases are shared with TRBD2. The ends lost 0 bases at V and 2 bases at J; junction bases unmatched: 13. Germline CDR1 MGHRA, CDR2 YSYEKL. The CDR3 is made up of 19 amino acids. The CDR3 DNA follows: TGCGCCAGCAGCCAAGAGGCCCCCCCGGGACTAGGGCCCACAGATACGCAGTATTTT. It specifies CASSQEAPPGLGPTDTQYF.

V usage is TRBV19 and J usage is TRBJ2-3; no firm D call. The V gene lost 1 base and the J gene lost 1 base, with 9 bases spanning the gap. This CDR3 contains 15 residues. Per germline, CDR1 LNHDA and CDR2 SQIVND (reference sequence). CDR3 sequence (DNA): TGTGCCAGTAGTATAGCACGGCCAGGCACAGATACGCAGTATTTT. This translates into CASSIARPGTDTQYF.

The J gene is TRBJ2-5, the V gene TRBV30; TRBD2 matches at 10 bases. From germline, CDR1 is GTSNPN and CDR2 SVGIG (reference sequence). Trimming cost V 5 bases and J 2 bases; bases outside gene matches: 11. The CDR3 contains 16 residues. The CDR3 DNA sequence: TGTGCCTGGGGTCAGAGTCGGACTAGCGGACAAGAGACCCAGTACTTC. Encoded protein: CAWGQSRTSGQETQYF.

J is TRBJ1-1 and V is TRBV5-1; 7 bases are shared with TRBD1. Germline V gene lookup returns CDR1 SGHRS and CDR2 YFSETQ. The CDR3 length is 18 residues. Unmatched junction bases numbered 16, after V lost 2 bases and J lost 3 bases. In DNA form, the CDR3 reads TGCGCCAGCAGCTTCGGGACAGTAAGTAGGTCGTGGTACACTGAAGCTTTCTTT. This translates into CASSFGTVSRSWYTEAFF.

The chain recombines TRBV27 with TRBJ2-6; D remains ambiguous. This CDR3 has 15 residues. With 4 bases removed from V and 0 bases from J, the gap between germline ends came to 7 bases. Per the germline V gene, CDR1 is MNHEY and CDR2 is SMNVEV (reference sequence). The CDR3 DNA is TGTGCCAGCAGTTCTTGGCACTCTGGGGCCAACGTCCTGACTTTC. Translation gives CASSSWHSGANVLTF.

This chain links TRBV6-1 with TRBJ2-1; D ambiguous. CDR3 size: 16 residues. Trimming stripped 2 bases from V and 8 bases from J, with 19 bases between. Looked up from germline, CDR1 is MNHNS and CDR2 is SASEGT. CDR3: CASSELHRQARHEQFF. CDR3 DNA: TGTGCCAGCAGTGAACTTCATAGGCAGGCCAGACATGAGCAGTTCTTC.

This clone has more than one count but fewer than ten. This CDR3 is CASSPLTGGIGETQYF. The CDR3 nucleotides read TGTGCCAGCAGCCCCTTGACAGGGGGAATTGGGGAGACCCAGTACTTC. The gene calls are TRBV7-2 and TRBJ2-5; 9 positions match TRBD1. Germline lookup yields CDR1 SGHTA and CDR2 FQGNSA. V lost 5 bases to trimming and J lost 5 bases; unmatched junction nucleotides: 12. The length of the CDR3 is 16 residues.

Notes on this clone: Other nucleotide sequences from this sample produce the same CDR3. The V gene is TRBV7-6, the J gene TRBJ1-3; D not certain. CDR3 length equals 15 residues. The V gene lost 2 bases and the J gene lost 0 bases, with 8 bases spanning the gap. Per germline, CDR1 SGHVS and CDR2 FNYEAQ. CDR3 in DNA: TGTGCCAGCAGCTTATCGCAGAGCTCTGGAAACACCATATATTTT. Amino acids: CASSLSQSSGNTIYF.

This clone was picked up many times. Additional DNA sequences in this sample encode the identical CDR3. The CDR3 reads CASSPQASTGELFF. For the CDR3, the DNA is TGTGCCAGCTCACCACAGGCCTCAACCGGGGAGCTGTTTTTT. This chain uses TRBV18 with TRBJ2-2; D remains ambiguous. This CDR3 contains 14 residues. Germline V gives CDR1 KGHSH, CDR2 LQKENI. Trimming stripped 1 base from V and 5 bases from J, with 8 bases between.

The chain recombines TRBV28 with TRBJ2-5; 10 nucleotides line up with TRBD2. This CDR3 contains 13 residues. Trimming at V came to 6 bases and at J to 8 bases, leaving 6 bases not matched to a gene. Germline V gene data show CDR1 as MDHEN and CDR2 as SYDVKM. CDR3 nucleotide sequence: TGTGCCAGCAGGGTTAGCGGGAGGTCTACCCAGTACTTC. This codes for CASRVSGRSTQYF.

The V and J genes are TRBV29-1 and TRBJ2-7; no clear D. The CDR3 contains 11 residues. Germline V gene data show CDR1 as SQVTM and CDR2 as ANQGSEA. Trimming removed 4 bases from V and 4 bases from J, with 8 bases in between. The CDR3 nucleotides read TGCAGCGTTGGGTCAGATTACGAGCAGTACTTC. Protein: CSVGSDYEQYF.

The chain links TRBV19 to TRBJ1-2; TRBD1 agrees at 7 bases. This CDR3 contains 14 residues. Germline values: CDR1 LNHDA, CDR2 SQIVND (reference sequence). J gave up 2 bases and V 10 bases, and 10 bases lay outside the gene matches. CDR3 sequence reads: CATRRQQGNYGYTF. CDR3 nucleotides: TGTGCCACCAGACGACAACAGGGGAACTATGGCTACACCTTC. The entire variable domain, with the rest obtained from reference TRBV19 and TRBJ1-2, is as follows: DGGITQSPKYLFRKEGQNVTLSCEQNLNHDAMYWYRQDPGQGLRLIYYSQIVNDFQKGDIAEGYSVSREKKESFPLTVTSAQKNPTAFYLCATRRQQGNYGYTFGSGTRLTVV.

This rearrangement joins TRBV19 to TRBJ2-3; no firm D call. V was trimmed by 8 bases and J by 3 bases, leaving 12 bases between them. The CDR3 has 13 residues. Germline CDR1 reads LNHDA; CDR2 reads SQIVND (reference sequence). The CDR3 spells CASGPTGTDTQYF. CDR3 nucleotides: TGTGCCAGTGGACCCACTGGGACAGATACGCAGTATTTT.

The gene calls are TRBV5-1 and TRBJ1-4; possibly TRBD1 for D (5 bases). Trimming stripped 2 bases from V and 5 bases from J, with 13 bases between. Germline V gene data show CDR1 as SGHRS and CDR2 as YFSETQ. CDR3 length: 15 residues. This CDR3 is CASSFWGRANEKLFF. CDR3 coding DNA: TGCGCCAGCAGCTTCTGGGGGAGGGCCAATGAAAAACTGTTTTTT.

The chain uses TRBV7-2 and TRBJ2-3; D is possibly TRBD2 (6 bases). Germline lookup yields CDR1 SGHTA and CDR2 FQGNSA. With 5 bases removed from V and 11 bases from J, the gap between germline ends came to 23 bases. The CDR3 is 15 residues long. CDR3 nucleotides: TGTGCCAGCAGCCCAGGAACCGGGGGAACCTCTGGGCAGTATTTT. Its translation is CASSPGTGGTSGQYF.

The J gene is TRBJ1-4, the V gene TRBV4-1; no firm D call. The length of the CDR3 is 15 residues. Germline CDR1 and CDR2: MGHRA and YSYEKL. Trimming left V 1 base short and J 0 bases short, with 6 bases between. The CDR3 DNA reads as TGCGCCAGCAGCCAAGCCGGAGCAACTAATGAAAAACTGTTTTTT. It is translated as CASSQAGATNEKLFF.

This rearrangement joins TRBV2 to TRBJ1-4, with a tentative D call TRBD1 (6 bases). With 3 bases removed from V and 7 bases from J, the gap between germline ends came to 15 bases. This CDR3 has 15 amino acids. Per germline, CDR1 SNHLY and CDR2 FYNNEI. CDR3 bases: TGTGCCAGCAGTGAGGATCTGGGGGCGGGTGAAAAACTGTTTTTT. It yields the protein CASSEDLGAGEKLFF.

The chain combines TRBV5-5 with TRBJ2-5; 12 bases map to TRBD2. J lost 2 bases, V lost 4 bases, and 6 bases had no gene match. The CDR3 has 16 residues. Germline lookup yields CDR1 SGHKS and CDR2 YYEKEE (reference sequence). This CDR3 reads CASSEGLAGGQETQYF. CDR3 DNA: TGTGCCAGCAGCGAAGGTCTAGCGGGGGGGCAAGAGACCCAGTACTTC.